What follows is one T cell receptor beta chain and its context. Only in-frame clones appear in the TCRdb table, and some are missing; sequencing was by immunoSEQ multiplex PCR. The table records around 2,100,000 clones, about 95% of them present only once. The record originates from a study of shared clonotypes between healthy human individuals. CD8 cells regarded as naive lacked CD45RO, were positively chosen for CCR7, and omitted terminally differentiated effector memory CD45RA+ cells. Germline CDR1 reads SEHNR; CDR2 reads FQNEAQ (reference sequence). The CDR3 runs to 17 residues. V gave up 3 bases and J gave up 7 bases, with 21 bases separating them.

This clonotype was sampled from a man between 18 and 35 years old in good health. The sample comprised naive CD8+ T cells sorted from blood. The rearrangement uses TRBV7-9 and TRBJ1-4, with D possibly being TRBD1 (5 bases). The CDR3 nucleotides read TGTGCCAGCAGCTTCCCACGAGGAGACAGTTACGGTGAAAAACTGTTTTTT. It yields the protein CASSFPRGDSYGEKLFF.